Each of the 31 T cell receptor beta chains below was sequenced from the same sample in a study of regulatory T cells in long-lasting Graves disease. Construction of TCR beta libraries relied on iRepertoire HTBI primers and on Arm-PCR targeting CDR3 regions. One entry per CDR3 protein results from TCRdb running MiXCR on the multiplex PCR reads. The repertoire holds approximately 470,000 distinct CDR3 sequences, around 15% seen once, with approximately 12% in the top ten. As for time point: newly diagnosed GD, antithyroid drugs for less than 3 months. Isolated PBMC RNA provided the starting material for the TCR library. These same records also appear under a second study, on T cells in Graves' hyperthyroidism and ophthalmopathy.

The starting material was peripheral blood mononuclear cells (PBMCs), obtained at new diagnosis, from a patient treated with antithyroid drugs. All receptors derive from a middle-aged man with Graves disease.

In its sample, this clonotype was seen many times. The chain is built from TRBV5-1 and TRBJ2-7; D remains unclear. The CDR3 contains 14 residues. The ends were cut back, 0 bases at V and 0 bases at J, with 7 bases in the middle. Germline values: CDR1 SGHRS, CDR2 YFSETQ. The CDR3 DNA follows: TGCGCCAGCAGCTTGGAAGGCCGCTCCTACGAGCAGTACTTC. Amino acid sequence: CASSLEGRSYEQYF. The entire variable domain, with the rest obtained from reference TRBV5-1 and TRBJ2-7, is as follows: KAGVTQTPRYLIKTRGQQVTLSCSPISGHRSVSWYQQTPGQGLQFLFEYFSETQRNKGNFPGRFSGRQFSNSRSEMNVSTLELGDSALYLCASSLEGRSYEQYFGPGTRLTVT.

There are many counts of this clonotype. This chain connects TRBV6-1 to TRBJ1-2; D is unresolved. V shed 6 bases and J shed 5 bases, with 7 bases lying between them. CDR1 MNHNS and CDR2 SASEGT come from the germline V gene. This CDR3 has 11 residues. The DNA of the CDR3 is TGTGCCAGCAGCCGAGAATATGGCTACACCTTC. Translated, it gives CASSREYGYTF.

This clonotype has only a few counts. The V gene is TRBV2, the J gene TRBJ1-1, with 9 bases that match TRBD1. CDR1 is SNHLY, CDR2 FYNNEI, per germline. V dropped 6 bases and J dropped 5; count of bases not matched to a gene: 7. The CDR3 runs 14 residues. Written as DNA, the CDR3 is TGTGCCAGCAGGAACAGGGGGCGGGAAACTGAAGCTTTCTTT. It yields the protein CASRNRGRETEAFF.

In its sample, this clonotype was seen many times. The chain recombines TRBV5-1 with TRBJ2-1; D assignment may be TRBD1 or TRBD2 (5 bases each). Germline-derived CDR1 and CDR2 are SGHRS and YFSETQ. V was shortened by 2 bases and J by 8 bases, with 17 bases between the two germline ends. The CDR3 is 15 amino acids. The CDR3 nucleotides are TGCGCCAGCAGCTTTGGGGGAGAGGTGGCGGATGAGCAGTTCTTC. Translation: CASSFGGEVADEQFF. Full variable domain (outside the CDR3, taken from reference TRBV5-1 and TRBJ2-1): KAGVTQTPRYLIKTRGQQVTLSCSPISGHRSVSWYQQTPGQGLQFLFEYFSETQRNKGNFPGRFSGRQFSNSRSEMNVSTLELGDSALYLCASSFGGEVADEQFFGPGTRLTVL.

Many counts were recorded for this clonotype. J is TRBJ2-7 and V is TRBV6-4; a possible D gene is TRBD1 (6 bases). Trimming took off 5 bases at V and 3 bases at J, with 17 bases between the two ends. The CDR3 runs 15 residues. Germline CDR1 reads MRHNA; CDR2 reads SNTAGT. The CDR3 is CASSLRIGGDYEQYF. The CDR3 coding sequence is TGTGCCAGCAGTCTCAGAATTGGGGGCGACTACGAGCAGTACTTC.

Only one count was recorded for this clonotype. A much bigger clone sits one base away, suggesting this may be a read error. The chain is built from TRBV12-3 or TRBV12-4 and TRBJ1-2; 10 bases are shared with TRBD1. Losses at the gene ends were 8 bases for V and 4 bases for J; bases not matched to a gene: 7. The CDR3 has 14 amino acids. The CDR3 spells CASGGTGASYGYTF. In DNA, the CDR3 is TGTGCCAGCGGGGGGACAGGGGCTAGCTATGGCTACACCTTC.

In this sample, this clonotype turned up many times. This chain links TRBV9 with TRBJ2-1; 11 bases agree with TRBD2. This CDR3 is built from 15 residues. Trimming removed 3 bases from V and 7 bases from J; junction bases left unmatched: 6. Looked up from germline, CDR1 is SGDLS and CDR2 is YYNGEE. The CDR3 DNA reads TGTGCCAGCAGCGACCCAGGGACTAGCGGAAATGAGCAGTTCTTC. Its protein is CASSDPGTSGNEQFF.

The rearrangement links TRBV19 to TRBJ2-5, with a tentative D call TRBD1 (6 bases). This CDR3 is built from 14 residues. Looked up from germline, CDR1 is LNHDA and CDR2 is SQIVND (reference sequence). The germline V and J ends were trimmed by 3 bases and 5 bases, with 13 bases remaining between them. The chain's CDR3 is CASSIVGGGETQYF. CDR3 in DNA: TGTGCCAGTAGTATTGTAGGGGGTGGGGAGACCCAGTACTTC.

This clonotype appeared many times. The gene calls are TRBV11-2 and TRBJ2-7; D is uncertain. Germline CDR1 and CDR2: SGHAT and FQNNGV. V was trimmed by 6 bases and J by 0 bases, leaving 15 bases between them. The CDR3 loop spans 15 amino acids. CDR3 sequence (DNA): TGTGCCAGCAGACCCTGGCTCCAGCTCTCCTACGAGCAGTACTTC. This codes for CASRPWLQLSYEQYF.

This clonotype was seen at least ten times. CDR3 in amino acids: CASTGVEKLFF. The CDR3 DNA reads TGTGCCAGCACGGGGGTGGAAAAACTGTTTTTT. V and J are TRBV28 and TRBJ1-4; TRBD1 might be the D (5 bases). This CDR3 region has 11 residues. CDR1 is MDHEN, CDR2 SYDVKM, per germline. V dropped 7 bases and J dropped 8 bases, with 8 bases sitting between them.

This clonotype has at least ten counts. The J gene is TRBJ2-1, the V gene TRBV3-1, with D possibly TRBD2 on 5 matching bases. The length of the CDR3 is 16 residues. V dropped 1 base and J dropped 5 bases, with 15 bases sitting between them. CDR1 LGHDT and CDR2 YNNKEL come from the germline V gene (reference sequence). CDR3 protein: CASSQARSSWNNEQFF. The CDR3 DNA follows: TGTGCCAGCAGCCAAGCGAGGTCTAGCTGGAACAATGAGCAGTTCTTC.

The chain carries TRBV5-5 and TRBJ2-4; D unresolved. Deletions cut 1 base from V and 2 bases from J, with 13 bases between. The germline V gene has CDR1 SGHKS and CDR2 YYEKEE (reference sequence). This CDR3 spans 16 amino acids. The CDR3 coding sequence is TGTGCCAGCAGCTTGAAGGGCCACGGGCCCAAAAACATTCAGTACTTC. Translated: CASSLKGHGPKNIQYF.

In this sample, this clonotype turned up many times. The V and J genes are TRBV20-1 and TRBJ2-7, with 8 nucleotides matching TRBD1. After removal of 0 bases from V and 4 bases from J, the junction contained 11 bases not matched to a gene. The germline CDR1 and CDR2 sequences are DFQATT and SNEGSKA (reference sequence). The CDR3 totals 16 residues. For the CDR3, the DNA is TGCAGTGCTAGAGATGCCCGGACAGGGTATAGATACGAGCAGTACTTC. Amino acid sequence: CSARDARTGYRYEQYF.

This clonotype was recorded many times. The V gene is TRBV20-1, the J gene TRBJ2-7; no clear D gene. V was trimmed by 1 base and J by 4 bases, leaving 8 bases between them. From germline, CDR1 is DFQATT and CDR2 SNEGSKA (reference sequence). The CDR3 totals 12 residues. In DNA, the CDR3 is TGCAGTGCTAGAGCAGACACATACGAGCAGTACTTC. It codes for CSARADTYEQYF.

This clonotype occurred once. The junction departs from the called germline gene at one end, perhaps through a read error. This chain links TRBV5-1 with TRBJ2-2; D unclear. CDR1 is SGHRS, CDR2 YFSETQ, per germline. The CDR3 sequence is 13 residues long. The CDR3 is CASSPTLPGELFF. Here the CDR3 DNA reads TGTGCCAGCAGCCCCACCCTCCCCGGGGAGCTGTTTTTT.

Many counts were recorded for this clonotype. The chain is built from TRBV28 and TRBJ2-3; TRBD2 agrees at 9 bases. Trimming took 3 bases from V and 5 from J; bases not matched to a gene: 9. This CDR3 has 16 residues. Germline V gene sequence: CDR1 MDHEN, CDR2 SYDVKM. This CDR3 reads CASSLRRREGRDTQYF. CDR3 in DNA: TGTGCCAGCAGTTTGCGCAGGCGGGAGGGCCGAGATACGCAGTATTTT.

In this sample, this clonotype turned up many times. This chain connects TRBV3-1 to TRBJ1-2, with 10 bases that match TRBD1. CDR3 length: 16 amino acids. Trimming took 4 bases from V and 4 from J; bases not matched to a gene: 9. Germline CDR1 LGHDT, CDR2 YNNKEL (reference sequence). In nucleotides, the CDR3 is TGTGCCAGCAGCCGCCAAACCGGGACAGGGGTCTATGGCTACACCTTC. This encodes CASSRQTGTGVYGYTF.

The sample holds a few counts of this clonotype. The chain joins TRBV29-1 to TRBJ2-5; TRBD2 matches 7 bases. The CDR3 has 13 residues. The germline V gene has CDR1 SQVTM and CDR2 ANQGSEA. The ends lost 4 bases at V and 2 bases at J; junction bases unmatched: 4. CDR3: CSVVGLVQETQYF. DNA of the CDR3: TGCAGCGTTGTAGGACTAGTACAAGAGACCCAGTACTTC.

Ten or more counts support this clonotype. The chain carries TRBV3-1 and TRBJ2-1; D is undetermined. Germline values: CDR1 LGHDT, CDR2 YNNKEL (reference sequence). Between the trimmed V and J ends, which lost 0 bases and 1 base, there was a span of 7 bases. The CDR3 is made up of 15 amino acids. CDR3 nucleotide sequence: TGTGCCAGCAGCCAAGAGGTTCGATCCTACAATGAGCAGTTCTTC. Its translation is CASSQEVRSYNEQFF.

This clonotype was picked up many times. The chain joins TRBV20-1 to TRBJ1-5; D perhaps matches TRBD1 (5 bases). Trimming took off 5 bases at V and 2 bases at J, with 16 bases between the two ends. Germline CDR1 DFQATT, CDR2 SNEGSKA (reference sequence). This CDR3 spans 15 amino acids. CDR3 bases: TGCAGTGCTCGACCCTTGGGGCAGGGCAATCAGCCCCAGCATTTT. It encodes CSARPLGQGNQPQHF.

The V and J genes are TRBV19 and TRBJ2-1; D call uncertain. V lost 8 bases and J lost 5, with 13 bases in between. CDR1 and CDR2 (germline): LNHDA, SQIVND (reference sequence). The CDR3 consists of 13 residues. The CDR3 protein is CASLGNLNNEQFF. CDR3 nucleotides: TGTGCCAGTCTTGGTAACCTAAACAATGAGCAGTTCTTC.

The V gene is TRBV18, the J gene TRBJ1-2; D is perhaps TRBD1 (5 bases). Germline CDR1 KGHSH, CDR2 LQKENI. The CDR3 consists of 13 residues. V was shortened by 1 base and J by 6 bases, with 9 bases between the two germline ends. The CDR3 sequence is CASSPQSTDGYTF. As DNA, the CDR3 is TGTGCCAGCTCACCACAGTCGACAGATGGCTACACCTTC.

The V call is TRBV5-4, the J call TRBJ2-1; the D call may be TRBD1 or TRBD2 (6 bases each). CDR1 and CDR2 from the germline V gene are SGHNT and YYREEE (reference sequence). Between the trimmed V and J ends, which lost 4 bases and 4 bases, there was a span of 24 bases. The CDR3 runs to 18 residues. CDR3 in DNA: TGTGCCAGCAGCCACCGCGGCGGAGGAGGGGGGATTTACAATGAGCAGTTCTTC. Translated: CASSHRGGGGGIYNEQFF.

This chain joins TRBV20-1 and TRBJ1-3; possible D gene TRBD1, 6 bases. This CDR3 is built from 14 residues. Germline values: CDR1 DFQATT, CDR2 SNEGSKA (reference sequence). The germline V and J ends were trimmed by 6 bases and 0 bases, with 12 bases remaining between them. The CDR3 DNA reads TGCAGTGCACCGGACAGCCACTCTGGAAACACCATATATTTT. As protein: CSAPDSHSGNTIYF.

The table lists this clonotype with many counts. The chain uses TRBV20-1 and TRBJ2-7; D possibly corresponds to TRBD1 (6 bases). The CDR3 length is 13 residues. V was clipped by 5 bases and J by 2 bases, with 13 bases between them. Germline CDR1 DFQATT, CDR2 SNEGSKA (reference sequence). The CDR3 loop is CSAPTTGTYEQYF. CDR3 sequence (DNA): TGCAGTGCTCCTACCACAGGGACCTACGAGCAGTACTTC.

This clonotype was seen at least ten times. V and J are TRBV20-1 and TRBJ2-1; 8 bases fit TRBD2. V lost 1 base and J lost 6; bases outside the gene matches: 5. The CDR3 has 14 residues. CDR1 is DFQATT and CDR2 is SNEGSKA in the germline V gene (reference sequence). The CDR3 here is CSARVGGGANEQFF. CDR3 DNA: TGCAGTGCTAGAGTCGGGGGGGGAGCCAATGAGCAGTTCTTC.

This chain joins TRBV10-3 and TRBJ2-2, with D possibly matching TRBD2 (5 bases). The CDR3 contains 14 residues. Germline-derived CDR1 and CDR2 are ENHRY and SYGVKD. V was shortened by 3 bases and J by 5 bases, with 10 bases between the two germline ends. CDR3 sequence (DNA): TGTGCCATCAGTGATTTTAGCGAGACCGGGGAGCTGTTTTTT. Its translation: CAISDFSETGELFF.

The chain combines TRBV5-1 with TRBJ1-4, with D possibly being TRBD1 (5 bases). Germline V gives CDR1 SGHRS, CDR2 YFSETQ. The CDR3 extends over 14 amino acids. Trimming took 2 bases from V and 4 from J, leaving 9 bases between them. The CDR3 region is CASSLGGVNEKLFF. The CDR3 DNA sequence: TGCGCCAGCAGCTTAGGAGGGGTTAATGAAAAACTGTTTTTT. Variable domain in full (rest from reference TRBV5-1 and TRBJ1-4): KAGVTQTPRYLIKTRGQQVTLSCSPISGHRSVSWYQQTPGQGLQFLFEYFSETQRNKGNFPGRFSGRQFSNSRSEMNVSTLELGDSALYLCASSLGGVNEKLFFGSGTQLSVL.

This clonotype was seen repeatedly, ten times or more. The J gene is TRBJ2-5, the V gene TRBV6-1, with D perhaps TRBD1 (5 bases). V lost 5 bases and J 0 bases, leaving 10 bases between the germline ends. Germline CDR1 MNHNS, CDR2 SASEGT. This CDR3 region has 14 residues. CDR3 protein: CASSQQDNQETQYF. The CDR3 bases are TGTGCCAGCAGTCAACAGGATAACCAAGAGACCCAGTACTTC.

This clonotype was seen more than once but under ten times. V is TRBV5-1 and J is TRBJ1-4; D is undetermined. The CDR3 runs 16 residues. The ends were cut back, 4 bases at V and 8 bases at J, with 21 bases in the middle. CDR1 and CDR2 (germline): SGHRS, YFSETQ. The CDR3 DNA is TGCGCCAGCAGCATACTAGGTCGAGGATTGGGGGAAAAACTGTTTTTT. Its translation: CASSILGRGLGEKLFF.

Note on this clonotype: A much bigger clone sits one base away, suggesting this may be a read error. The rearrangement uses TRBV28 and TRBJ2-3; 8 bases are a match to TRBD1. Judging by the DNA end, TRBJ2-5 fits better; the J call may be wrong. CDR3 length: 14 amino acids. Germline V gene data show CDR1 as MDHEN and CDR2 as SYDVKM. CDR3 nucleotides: TGTGTCAGCAGTTTAGGACAGGGCCGGGGGACCCAGTACTTC. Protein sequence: CVSSLGQGRGTQYF.